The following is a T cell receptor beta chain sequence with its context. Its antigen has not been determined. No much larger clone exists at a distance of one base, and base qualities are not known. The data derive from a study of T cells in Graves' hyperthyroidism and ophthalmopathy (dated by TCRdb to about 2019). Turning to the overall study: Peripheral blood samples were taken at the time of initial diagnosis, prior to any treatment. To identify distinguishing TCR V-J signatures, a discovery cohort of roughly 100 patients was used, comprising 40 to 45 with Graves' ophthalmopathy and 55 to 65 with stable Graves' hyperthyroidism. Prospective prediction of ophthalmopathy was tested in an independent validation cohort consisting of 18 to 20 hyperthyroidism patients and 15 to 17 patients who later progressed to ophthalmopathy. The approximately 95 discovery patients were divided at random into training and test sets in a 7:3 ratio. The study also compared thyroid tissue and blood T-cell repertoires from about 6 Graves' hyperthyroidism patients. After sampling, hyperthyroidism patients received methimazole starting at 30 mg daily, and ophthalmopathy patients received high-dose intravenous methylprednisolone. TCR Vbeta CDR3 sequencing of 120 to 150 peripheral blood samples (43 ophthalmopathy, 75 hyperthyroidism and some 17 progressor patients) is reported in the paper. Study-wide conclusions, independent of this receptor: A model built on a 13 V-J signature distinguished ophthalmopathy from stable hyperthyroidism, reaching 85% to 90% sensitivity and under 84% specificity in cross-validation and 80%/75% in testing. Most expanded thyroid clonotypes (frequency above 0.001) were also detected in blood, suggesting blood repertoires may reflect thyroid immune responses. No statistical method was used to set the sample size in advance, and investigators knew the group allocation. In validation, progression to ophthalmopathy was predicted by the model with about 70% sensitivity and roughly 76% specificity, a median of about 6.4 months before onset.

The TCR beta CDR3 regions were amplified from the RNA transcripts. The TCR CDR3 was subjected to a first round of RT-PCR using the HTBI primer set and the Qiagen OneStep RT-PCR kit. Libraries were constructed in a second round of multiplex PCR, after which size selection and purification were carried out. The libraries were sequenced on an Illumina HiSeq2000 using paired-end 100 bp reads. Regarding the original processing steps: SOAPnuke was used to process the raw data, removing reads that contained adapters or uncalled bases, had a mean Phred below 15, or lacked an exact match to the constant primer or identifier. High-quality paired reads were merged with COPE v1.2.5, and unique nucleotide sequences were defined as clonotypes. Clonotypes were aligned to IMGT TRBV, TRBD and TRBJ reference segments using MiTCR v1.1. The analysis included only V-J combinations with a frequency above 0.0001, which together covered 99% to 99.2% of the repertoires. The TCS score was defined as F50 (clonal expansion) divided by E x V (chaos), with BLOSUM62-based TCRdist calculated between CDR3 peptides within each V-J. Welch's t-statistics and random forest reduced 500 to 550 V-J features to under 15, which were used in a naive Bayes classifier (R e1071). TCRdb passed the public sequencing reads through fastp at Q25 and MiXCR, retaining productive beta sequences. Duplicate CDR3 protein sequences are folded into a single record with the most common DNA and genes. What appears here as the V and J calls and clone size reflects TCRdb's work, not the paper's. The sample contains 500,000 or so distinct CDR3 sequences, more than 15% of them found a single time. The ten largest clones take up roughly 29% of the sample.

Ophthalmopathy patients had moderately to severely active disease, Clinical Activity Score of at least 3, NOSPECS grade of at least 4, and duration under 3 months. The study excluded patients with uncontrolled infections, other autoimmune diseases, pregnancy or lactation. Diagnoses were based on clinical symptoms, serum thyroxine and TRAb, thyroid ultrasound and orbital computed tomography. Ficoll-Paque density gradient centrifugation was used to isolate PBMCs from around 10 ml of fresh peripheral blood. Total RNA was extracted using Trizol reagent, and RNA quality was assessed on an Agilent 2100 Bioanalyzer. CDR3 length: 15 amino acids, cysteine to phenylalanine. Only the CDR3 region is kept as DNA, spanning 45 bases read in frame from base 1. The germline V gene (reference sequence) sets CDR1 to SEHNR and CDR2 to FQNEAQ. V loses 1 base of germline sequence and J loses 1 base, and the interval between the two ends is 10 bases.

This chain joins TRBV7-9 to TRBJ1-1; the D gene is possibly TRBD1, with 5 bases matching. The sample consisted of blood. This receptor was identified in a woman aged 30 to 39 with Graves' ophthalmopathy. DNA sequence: TGTGCCAGCAGCTTAGTCCTGGGGACGAACACTGAAGCTTTCTTT. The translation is CASSLVLGTNTEAFF.